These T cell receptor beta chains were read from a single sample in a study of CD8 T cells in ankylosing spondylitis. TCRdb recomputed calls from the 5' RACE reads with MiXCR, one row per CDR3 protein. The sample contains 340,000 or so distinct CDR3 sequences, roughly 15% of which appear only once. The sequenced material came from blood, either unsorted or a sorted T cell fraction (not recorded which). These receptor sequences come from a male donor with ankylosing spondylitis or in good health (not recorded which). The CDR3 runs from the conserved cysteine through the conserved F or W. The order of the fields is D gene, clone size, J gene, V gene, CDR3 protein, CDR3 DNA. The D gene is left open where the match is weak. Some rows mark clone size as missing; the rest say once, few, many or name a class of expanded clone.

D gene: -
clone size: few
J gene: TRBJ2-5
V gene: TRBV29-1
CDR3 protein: CSVEHTGYGTQYF
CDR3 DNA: TGCAGCGTTGAACACACCGGTTATGGGACCCAGTACTTC

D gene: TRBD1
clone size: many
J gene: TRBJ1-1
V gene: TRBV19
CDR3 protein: CASSRQGRNTEAFF
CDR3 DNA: TGTGCCAGTAGCCGACAGGGGCGGAACACTGAAGCTTTCTTT

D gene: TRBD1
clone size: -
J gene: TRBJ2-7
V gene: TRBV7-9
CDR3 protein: CASSLRGTGLDEQYF
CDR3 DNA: TGTGCCAGCAGCTTAAGAGGGACAGGGTTGGACGAGCAGTACTTC

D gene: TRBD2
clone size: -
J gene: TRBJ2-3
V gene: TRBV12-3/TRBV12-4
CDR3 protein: CASSPTSGTRTDTQYF
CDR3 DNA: TGTGCCAGCAGCCCTACTAGCGGGACCCGCACAGATACGCAGTATTTT

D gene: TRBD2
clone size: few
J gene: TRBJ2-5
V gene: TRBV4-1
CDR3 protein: CASSRKKGSGRGEETQYF
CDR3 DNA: TGCGCCAGCAGCCGTAAGAAGGGTAGCGGGAGAGGGGAAGAGACCCAGTACTTC

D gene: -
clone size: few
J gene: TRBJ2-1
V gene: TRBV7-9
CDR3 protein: CASSPVDEQFF
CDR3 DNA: TGTGCCAGCAGCCCGGTAGATGAGCAGTTCTTC

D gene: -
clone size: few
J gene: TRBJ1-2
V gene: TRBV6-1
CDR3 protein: CASHKRSDHSIGGYTF
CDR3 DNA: TGTGCCAGTCACAAACGCTCGGACCACTCTATCGGGGGCTACACCTTC

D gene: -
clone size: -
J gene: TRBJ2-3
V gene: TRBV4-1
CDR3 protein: CASSQDPLRDHTDTQYF
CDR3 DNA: TGCGCCAGCAGCCAAGACCCCCTCAGGGACCACACAGATACGCAGTATTTT

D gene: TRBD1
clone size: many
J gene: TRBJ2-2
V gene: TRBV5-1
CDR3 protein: CASSLTGQGLSGELFF
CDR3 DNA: TGCGCCAGCAGCTTGACGGGACAGGGTTTATCCGGGGAGCTGTTTTTT

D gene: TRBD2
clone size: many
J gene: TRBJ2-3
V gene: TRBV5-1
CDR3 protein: CASSTPGTRADTQYF
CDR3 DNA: TGCGCCAGCAGCACACCCGGGACTAGAGCAGATACGCAGTATTTT

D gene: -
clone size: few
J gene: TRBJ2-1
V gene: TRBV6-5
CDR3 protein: CASSLSWRGLHEQFF
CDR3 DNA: TGTGCCAGCAGTTTATCCTGGAGGGGCCTCCATGAGCAGTTCTTC